This entry describes one T cell receptor beta chain. Its cognate antigen is unknown. Profiled with immunoSEQ multiplex PCR; TCRdb holds only in-frame clones, not every one. The sample lists over 100,000 clones, around 88% seen once, with around 14% in the top ten. The V and J ends lost 6 bases and 0 bases respectively, with 10 bases between them. Per germline, CDR1 MDHEN and CDR2 SYDVKM. The CDR3 totals 14 residues. This record belongs to a study of identifying expanded T cells in peripheral blood. General study results and limits: Approximately 1.1 clones differed between technical replicates, versus around 16 and 19 over time.

The sequence derives from a person between 18 and 70 years old in good health. The chain carries TRBV28 and TRBJ2-3; either TRBD1 or TRBD2 may fit D (5 bases each). Sequences were obtained from blood. CDR3 sequence (DNA): TGTGCCAGCAGCGGGACGGTTAGCACAGATACGCAGTATTTT. Translation gives CASSGTVSTDTQYF.